This T cell receptor beta chain was sequenced for a study of Graves' ophthalmopathy and Graves' hyperthyroidism. Whole-study results and caveats: Blood samples also showed most expanded thyroid clonotypes exceeding 0.001 frequency. A 13-signature model separated ophthalmopathy from stable hyperthyroidism, reaching roughly 85% sensitivity and less than 82% specificity cross-validated.

Many counts were recorded for this clonotype. Its antigen is still unknown. RNA transcripts provided the template for amplifying TCR beta CDR3 regions. The first round was an RT-PCR with HTBI primers, and the second round was a multiplex PCR. TCRdb reprocessed the multiplex PCR reads via MiXCR and lists one record per CDR3 protein. The data show 740,000 or so distinct CDR3 sequences, around 40% seen once. Where ophthalmopathy was present, donors had moderate-to-severe activity, CAS ≥3, NOSPECS ≥4 and duration under 3 months. Researchers turned away patients with other autoimmune diseases, uncontrolled infections, pregnancy or lactation. The sequence came from an adult man with Graves' ophthalmopathy. The specimen sequenced was peripheral blood.

Written as DNA, the CDR3 is TGTGCCAGTAGTATGGAAGCTTCCGGGAACCACGAGCAGTACTTC. It translates to CASSMEASGNHEQYF. This chain connects TRBV19 to TRBJ2-7, with a tentative D call TRBD2 (5 bases). The CDR3 is 15 amino acids. The ends were cut back, 3 bases at V and 5 bases at J, with 17 bases in the middle. CDR1 LNHDA and CDR2 SQIVND come from the germline V gene (reference sequence).